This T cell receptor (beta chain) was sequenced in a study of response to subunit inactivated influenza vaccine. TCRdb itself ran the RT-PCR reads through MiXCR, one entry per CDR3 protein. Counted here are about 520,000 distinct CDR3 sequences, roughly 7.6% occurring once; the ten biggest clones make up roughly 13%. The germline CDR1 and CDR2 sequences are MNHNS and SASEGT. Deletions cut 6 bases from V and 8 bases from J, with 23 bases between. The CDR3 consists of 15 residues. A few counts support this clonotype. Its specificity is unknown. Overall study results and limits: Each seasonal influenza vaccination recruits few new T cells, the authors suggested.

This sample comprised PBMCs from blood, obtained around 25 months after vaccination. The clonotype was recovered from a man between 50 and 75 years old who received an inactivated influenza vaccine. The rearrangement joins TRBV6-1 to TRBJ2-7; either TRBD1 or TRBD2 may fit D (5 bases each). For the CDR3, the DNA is TGTGCCAGCAGCCCCCCGGGGCTTCGAAGTTACCAGCAGTACTTC. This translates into CASSPPGLRSYQQYF.